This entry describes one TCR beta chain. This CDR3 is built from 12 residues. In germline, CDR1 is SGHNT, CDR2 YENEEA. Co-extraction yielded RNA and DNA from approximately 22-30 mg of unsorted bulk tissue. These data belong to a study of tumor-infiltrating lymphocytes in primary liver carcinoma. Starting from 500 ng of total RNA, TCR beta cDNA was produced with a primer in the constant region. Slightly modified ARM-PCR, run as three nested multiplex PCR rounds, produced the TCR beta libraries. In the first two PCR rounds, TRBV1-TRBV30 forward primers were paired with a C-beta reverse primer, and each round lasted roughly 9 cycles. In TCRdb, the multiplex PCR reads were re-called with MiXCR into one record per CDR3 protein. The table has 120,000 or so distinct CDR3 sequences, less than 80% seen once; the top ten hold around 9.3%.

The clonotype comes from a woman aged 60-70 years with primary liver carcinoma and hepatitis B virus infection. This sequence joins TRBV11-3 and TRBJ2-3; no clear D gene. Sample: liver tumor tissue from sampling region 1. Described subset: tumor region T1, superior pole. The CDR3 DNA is TGTGTCAGTAGCCATAACATAAATACGCAGTATTTT. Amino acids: CVSSHNINTQYF. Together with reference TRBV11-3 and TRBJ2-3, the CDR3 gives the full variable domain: EAGVVQSPRYKIIEKKQPVAFWCNPISGHNTLYWYLQNLGQGPELLIRYENEEAVDDSQLPKDRFSAERLKGVDSTLKIQPAELGDSAVYLCVSSHNINTQYFGPGTRLTVL.